The 2 T cell receptor beta chains presented below share a single source sample, sequenced in a study of Graves' ophthalmopathy and Graves' hyperthyroidism. For repertoire sequencing, the TCR beta CDR3 regions were amplified from RNA transcripts. HTBI primers primed a first-round RT-PCR, and a second-round multiplex PCR followed. TCRdb fed the multiplex PCR reads into MiXCR, producing one record per CDR3 protein. The data contain some 410,000 distinct CDR3 sequences, 21% of them singletons. The specimen sequenced was peripheral blood. The receptors come from a young woman with stable Graves' hyperthyroidism.

V and J are TRBV4-1 and TRBJ1-1; D is unresolved. Trimming removed 0 bases from V and 4 bases from J, with 33 bases in between. Germline lookup yields CDR1 MGHRA and CDR2 YSYEKL. The CDR3 length is 22 residues. The CDR3 bases are TGCGCCAGCAGCCAAGATCTGGCACGTCCGGTCAGCCTCTGGAAACGGTCCACTGAAGCTTTCTTT. This translates into CASSQDLARPVSLWKRSTEAFF.

The chain employs TRBV6-1 and TRBJ2-6; TRBD2 agrees at 7 bases. CDR3 size: 16 residues. Trimming at V came to 2 bases and at J to 2 bases, leaving 3 bases not matched to a gene. CDR1 and CDR2 from the germline V gene are MNHNS and SASEGT. The CDR3 loop is CASSESGAPGANVLTF. CDR3 nucleotides: TGTGCCAGCAGTGAAAGCGGGGCTCCTGGGGCCAACGTCCTGACTTTC.